A single sample gave rise to the 23 T cell receptor beta chains below, sequenced in a study of blood T cell repertoires in COVID-19. Produced via immunoSEQ multiplex PCR; TCRdb's table is partial and in-frame only. The data show 100,000 or so clones, roughly 87% seen once. Sequencing was carried out using peripheral blood. The receptors here all came from a woman aged 55-69 years with acute or convalescent COVID-19.

The chain recombines TRBV12-3 or TRBV12-4 with TRBJ2-7; D unclear. Trimming took off 7 bases at V and 4 bases at J, with 14 bases between the two ends. The CDR3 is made up of 13 amino acids. CDR3 amino acids: CASTESDRYEQYV. DNA for the CDR3: TGTGCCAGCACGGAGTCAGATCGGTACGAGCAGTACGTC.

The chain is built from TRBV12-3 or TRBV12-4 and TRBJ2-7, with TRBD1 as a possible D gene (6 bases). CDR3 size: 12 residues. The V end lost 3 bases, the J end lost 6 bases, and 9 bases lay between the germline ends. The CDR3 sequence: CASSLGAGEQYF. CDR3 coding DNA: TGTGCCAGCAGTTTGGGGGCGGGCGAGCAGTACTTC.

The chain uses TRBV6-4 and TRBJ1-1; no clear D gene. The germline V and J ends were trimmed by 4 bases and 2 bases, with 11 bases remaining between them. The CDR3 has 14 amino acids. The germline V gene encodes CDR1 MRHNA and CDR2 SNTAGT. CDR3 DNA sequence: TGTGCCAGCAGTGCCTCGGGAGGTAACACTGAAGCTTTCTTT. Encoded protein: CASSASGGNTEAFF.

In its sample, this clone was seen once. This chain uses TRBV3-1 (or the pseudogene TRBV3-2) with TRBJ2-1, with D possibly being TRBD2 (6 bases). With 3 bases removed from V and 7 bases from J, the gap between germline ends came to 22 bases. Germline-derived CDR1 and CDR2 are LGHDT and YNNKEL (reference sequence). The CDR3 has 17 residues. The CDR3 sequence is CASSQAWGGDGLNEQFF. The CDR3 nucleotides read TGTGCCAGCAGCCAGGCGTGGGGCGGGGACGGGCTTAATGAGCAGTTCTTC.

The chain employs TRBV5-6 and TRBJ2-1; 8 bases are a match to TRBD1. The J segment lost 0 bases and the V segment lost 0 bases, leaving 2 bases of the junction unmatched. Germline CDR1 reads SGHDT; CDR2 reads YYEEEE. This CDR3 region has 16 residues. CDR3 sequence: CASSLEGTGSYNEQFF. CDR3 DNA sequence: TGTGCCAGCAGCTTGGAGGGGACAGGCTCCTACAATGAGCAGTTCTTC. The full variable domain, rest sourced from reference TRBV5-6 and TRBJ2-1, is DAGVTQSPTHLIKTRGQQVTLRCSPKSGHDTVSWYQQALGQGPQFIFQYYEEEERQRGNFPDRFSGHQFPNYSSELNVNALLLGDSALYLCASSLEGTGSYNEQFFGPGTRLTVL.

The rearrangement links TRBV2 to TRBJ1-4, with a tentative D call TRBD1 (5 bases). The CDR3 loop spans 15 amino acids. Per germline, CDR1 SNHLY and CDR2 FYNNEI. V was pared by 3 bases and J by 0 bases, with 8 bases between. The CDR3 DNA reads TGTGCCAGCAGTGAGTACAGGTCAACTAATGAAAAACTGTTTTTT. Translation gives CASSEYRSTNEKLFF.

CDR3 in DNA: TGTGCCAGCAGTTCCACATGGTCCGAGCAGTACTTC. As protein: CASSSTWSEQYF. This rearrangement joins TRBV13 to TRBJ2-7; D remains ambiguous. This CDR3 comprises 12 residues. Trimming pared 6 bases from V and 6 bases from J, leaving 12 bases between. Germline CDR1 is PRHDT and CDR2 is FYEKMQ (reference sequence). Drawing the rest from reference TRBV13 and TRBJ2-7, the complete variable domain is AAGVIQSPRHLIKEKRETATLKCYPIPRHDTVYWYQQGPGQDPQFLISFYEKMQSDKGSIPDRFSAQQFSDYHSELNMSSLELGDSALYFCASSSTWSEQYFGPGTRLTVT.

The chain combines TRBV7-9 with TRBJ2-1, with TRBD2 matching 7 bases. The ends lost 5 bases at V and 9 bases at J; junction bases unmatched: 13. CDR1 is SEHNR and CDR2 is FQNEAQ in the germline V gene (reference sequence). CDR3 length: 15 residues. In DNA, the CDR3 is TGTGCCAGCAGCCGACTAGCCAACCTGGGGGGTGAGCAGTTCTTC. This sequence encodes CASSRLANLGGEQFF.

In nucleotides, the CDR3 is TGTGCCAGCTCACCACGCAGGGGAGAGTCGGAAGGTGAAAAACTGTTTTTT. Its protein product is CASSPRRGESEGEKLFF. V usage is TRBV18 and J usage is TRBJ1-4; D possibly corresponds to TRBD1 (6 bases). The CDR3 consists of 17 residues. V was clipped by 1 base and J by 7 bases, with 19 bases between them. CDR1 KGHSH and CDR2 LQKENI come from the germline V gene.

V and J are TRBV27 and TRBJ1-2, with D maybe TRBD1 (5 bases). The V end was cut by 6 bases, the J end by 2 bases, with 10 bases between. The CDR3 consists of 13 residues. The germline gives CDR1 MNHEY, CDR2 SMNVEV (reference sequence). The CDR3 loop reads CASRAQGNYGYTF. The DNA of the CDR3 is TGTGCCAGCAGGGCCCAGGGAAACTATGGCTACACCTTC.

The chain combines TRBV9 with TRBJ2-2; 7 positions match TRBD2. Per germline, CDR1 SGDLS and CDR2 YYNGEE. V was pared by 4 bases and J by 5 bases, with 5 bases of the junction left unmatched. The CDR3 is 14 amino acids. CDR3 sequence reads: CASSSGGRTGELFF. In nucleotides, the CDR3 is TGTGCCAGCAGCTCGGGGGGACGGACCGGGGAGCTGTTTTTT.

The gene calls are TRBV5-1 and TRBJ1-4; 9 nucleotides line up with TRBD1. Trimming took 3 bases from V and 7 from J; bases not matched to a gene: 4. This CDR3 has 14 amino acids. Germline CDR1 and CDR2: SGHRS and YFSETQ. CDR3 nucleotides: TGCGCCAGCAGCTCCGGGACAGGGTCTGAAAAACTGTTTTTT. Residues: CASSSGTGSEKLFF.

The J gene is TRBJ2-7, the V gene TRBV5-1; D is perhaps TRBD2 (5 bases). Trimming removed 4 bases from V and 5 bases from J, with 13 bases in between. This CDR3 contains 13 residues. CDR1 and CDR2 from the germline V gene are SGHRS and YFSETQ. The DNA for the CDR3 is TGCGCCAGCAGCCCCCTAGCTATCCACGAGCAGTACTTC. Translation: CASSPLAIHEQYF.

The V gene is TRBV10-1, the J gene TRBJ1-6, with D maybe TRBD1 (5 bases). This CDR3 has 14 residues. The germline V gene has CDR1 WNHNN and CDR2 SYGVQD (reference sequence). With 10 bases removed from V and 5 bases from J, the gap between germline ends came to 15 bases. CDR3: CATFRADNNSPLHF. CDR3 DNA sequence: TGCGCCACTTTCCGGGCGGACAATAATTCACCCCTCCACTTT.

The gene calls are TRBV28 and TRBJ2-6; D unresolved. Trimming cost V 6 bases and J 3 bases, with 6 bases left between them. This CDR3 contains 13 residues. Germline V gene lookup returns CDR1 MDHEN and CDR2 SYDVKM. The DNA of the CDR3 is TGTGCCAGCAGGAATAGTGGGGCCAACGTCCTGACTTTC. As protein: CASRNSGANVLTF.

Comment on this clone: Other DNA sequences in the same sample also yield this CDR3. This rearrangement joins TRBV24-1 to TRBJ1-5; no reliable D call. V dropped 6 bases and J dropped 0 bases, with 5 bases sitting between them. Looked up from germline, CDR1 is KGHDR and CDR2 is SFDVKD. The CDR3 length is 13 residues. The DNA of the CDR3 is TGTGCCACCAGTCGGGGTAGCAATCAGCCCCAGCATTTT. It specifies CATSRGSNQPQHF.

Here the CDR3 reads CASSLSVPIWGRGKSEAFF. CDR3 sequence (DNA): TGTGCCAGCAGTTTAAGTGTTCCTATTTGGGGCAGGGGGAAGTCTGAAGCTTTCTTT. V gene TRBV27 combines with J gene TRBJ1-1; 7 nucleotides line up with TRBD1. The germline V gene encodes CDR1 MNHEY and CDR2 SMNVEV (reference sequence). The CDR3 has 19 residues. V lost 2 bases and J lost 6; bases outside the gene matches: 21.

The chain carries TRBV25-1 and TRBJ2-1, with D tentatively TRBD2 (6 bases). The CDR3 totals 15 residues. Trimming pared 4 bases from V and 2 bases from J, leaving 12 bases between. Germline values: CDR1 MGHDK, CDR2 SYGVNS. The CDR3 coding sequence is TGTGCCAGCAGTGGCTTTAGCGGAACCTACAATGAGCAGTTCTTC. It yields the protein CASSGFSGTYNEQFF.

V usage is TRBV28 and J usage is TRBJ1-2, with no clear D. This CDR3 is built from 13 residues. Germline V gives CDR1 MDHEN, CDR2 SYDVKM. V shed 6 bases and J shed 8 bases, with 16 bases lying between them. This CDR3 reads CASRLVLAGGYTF. DNA of the CDR3: TGTGCCAGCAGGTTGGTCCTGGCGGGCGGCTACACCTTC.

The CDR3 DNA reads TGTGCCAGCAGCGTAGCTGACAGTAGGGGTGAAAAACTGTTTTTT. Translating it yields CASSVADSRGEKLFF. The chain carries TRBV9 and TRBJ1-4; possibly TRBD1 for D (5 bases). This CDR3 comprises 15 residues. Germline V lookup: CDR1 SGDLS, CDR2 YYNGEE. V lost 0 bases and J lost 7, with 13 bases in between.

This chain connects TRBV27 to TRBJ1-2; a possible D gene is TRBD1 (6 bases). Germline assignment: CDR1 MNHEY and CDR2 SMNVEV (reference sequence). This CDR3 contains 15 residues. Trimming left V 8 bases short and J 2 bases short, with 18 bases between. The CDR3: CASSGAGMTNYGYTF. CDR3 nucleotides: TGTGCCAGCTCAGGGGCAGGAATGACCAACTATGGCTACACCTTC.

The V gene is TRBV7-8, the J gene TRBJ2-1, with TRBD2 matching 10 bases. Germline CDR1 and CDR2: SGHVS and FQNEAQ. V shed 2 bases, J shed 6 bases, and the junction held 16 bases outside the gene matches. This CDR3 is 19 amino acids long. CDR3 nucleotides: TGTGCCAGCAGCTTAAAAGAGCGGGAGGGCGACCTACGGCTCAATGAGCAGTTCTTC. Translating it yields CASSLKEREGDLRLNEQFF.

This clone was counted once. V is TRBV11-1 and J is TRBJ1-4; D ambiguous. Germline CDR1 reads SGHAT; CDR2 reads FQDESV (reference sequence). The CDR3 spans 13 residues. V lost 5 bases and J lost 3, with 7 bases in between. Written as DNA, the CDR3 is TGTGCCAGCAGCAGAGCCCCTAATGAAAAACTGTTTTTT. Protein sequence: CASSRAPNEKLFF.